The rows below give T cell receptor beta chains drawn from one sample of a study of T cells in Graves' hyperthyroidism and ophthalmopathy. TCRdb recomputed calls from the multiplex PCR reads with MiXCR, one row per CDR3 protein. The sample records 540,000 or so distinct CDR3 sequences, 15% to 18% being singletons. Specimen: blood. The source of these receptors is a woman between 25 and 40 years old with Graves' hyperthyroidism. Both conserved end residues are part of each CDR3. Fields, in order: CDR3 length, D gene, V gene, CDR3 protein. The D gene is left open where the match is weak.

>15|TRBD1|TRBV3-1
CASSQGYRGNEKLFF
>14|-|TRBV3-1
CASSQGTENYGYTF
>11|TRBD1|TRBV29-1
CSADREGTQYF
>14|-|TRBV7-2
CASSRDPWLHEQFF
>15|TRBD2|TRBV20-1
CSARGLAGGVNEQFF
>17|-|TRBV7-3
CASSRGGDSINTGELFF
>16|TRBD1|TRBV18
CASSPPSGQGWNEAFF
>15|-|TRBV12-3/TRBV12-4
CASSFSGENTGELFF
>14|TRBD2|TRBV10-3
CAISAAGEYNEQFF
>14|-|TRBV4-1
CASSQKNRERELFF
>19|TRBD2|TRBV5-1
CASSLVPAGGISVYNEQFF
>15|TRBD1|TRBV18
CASSVRDRSNYEQYF
>24|TRBD1|TRBV19
CASSTRLGAGGIRYSLRGNQPQHF
>13|-|TRBV11-2
CASSWAGSQPQHF
>14|-|TRBV19
CATHGAGSYNEQFF
>13|-|TRBV18
CASSPDQRNTIYF
>15|-|TRBV28
CASSSAGGINEKLFF
>14|TRBD2|TRBV30
CACDLGGGTYEQYF
>17|-|TRBV19
CASSISRGANGNQPQHF
>14|-|TRBV3-1
CASSQGFSQGTQYF
>17|-|TRBV27
CASSLSPDRRSTYEQYF
>17|-|TRBV5-5
CASSSSADTQLGETQYF
>13|TRBD1|TRBV24-1
CATRRQGSTEAFF
>13|-|TRBV6-2/TRBV6-3
CASSYGQLTEAFF
>13|-|TRBV6-1
CASSELGEETQYF
>12|-|TRBV12-3/TRBV12-4
CASSLMGAEAFF
>16|TRBD1|TRBV20-1
CSAMRAGTGSNQPQHF
>16|TRBD1|TRBV20-1
CSATLSGTGAEDTQYF
>12|-|TRBV20-1
CSASLNDDEQYF
>15|-|TRBV5-1
CASSLDGRSNQPQHF
>14|TRBD1|TRBV9
CASSGSQGYYEQYF
>16|-|TRBV9
CASSVDGRGSGNTIYF
>16|TRBD2|TRBV5-1
CASSLQGLATTGELFF
>16|-|TRBV7-9
CASSPRPQGSQETQYF
>15|TRBD2|TRBV7-2
CASSVGSGRAYEQYF
>16|TRBD1|TRBV7-9
CAGSLARGQENYEQYF
>16|TRBD2|TRBV27
CASSLYSGSRPYEQYF
>14|-|TRBV12-3/TRBV12-4
CASRPDSNSFPQHF
>13|TRBD1|TRBV28
CAGAGGVSDTQYF
>17|-|TRBV28
CASSFSGPMGANEKLFF
>12|-|TRBV20-1
CSASTVTDTQYF
>15|TRBD1|TRBV27
CASRAGTGHTDTQYF
>14|-|TRBV6-1
CASSHTVNVYGYTF
>16|TRBD1|TRBV10-2
CASSSGMGQAIAGYTF
>15|TRBD1|TRBV3-1
CASSQEDRSTGELFF
>13|-|TRBV6-1
CASSPGTPVELFF
>14|-|TRBV6-2/TRBV6-3
CASSPPGFGQPQHF
>12|TRBD2|TRBV10-1
CASSTSGSEQYF
>19|TRBD2|TRBV12-3/TRBV12-4
CASTILFGERLAGLNEQFF
>11|-|TRBV19
CASRFRQPQHF
>14|-|TRBV7-2
CASSKDRTQGPQHF
>15|-|TRBV7-2
CASTPWEGFNSPLHF
>14|TRBD1|TRBV18
CASSPVTGGSEAFF
>16|-|TRBV24-1
CATSEIREMGGNTIYF
>10|TRBD2|TRBV30
CSAGEGEQYF
>16|-|TRBV2
CASRETTEPGANVLTF
>12|-|TRBV4-1
CASSGRGETQCF
>12|-|TRBV30
CAWRAGYNEQFF
>17|TRBD2|TRBV19
CASSNVPSGASTDTQYF
>16|-|TRBV27
CASSLIGTQYTGELFF